This T cell receptor beta chain was sequenced in a study of CD8+ T cells in alopecia areata. Treatment specified: oral pan-JAK inhibitor, 5-10 mg twice daily. Investigators isolated RNA and reverse transcribed it into cDNA to act as the sequencing template. Profiling relied on immunoSEQ multiplex PCR, and the TCRdb table lists in-frame clones only, not all of them. This table has about 97,000 clones, roughly 60% appearing once. Germline V lookup: CDR1 MNHNS, CDR2 SASEGT. The trim removed 7 bases at V and 5 bases at J, leaving 5 bases unmatched. The CDR3 is 13 residues long. The clonotype originates from a human donor with alopecia areata. The sample in question was CD8+ T cells sorted from blood, obtained between weeks 55 and 65, from a patient treated with tofacitinib. This chain links TRBV6-1 with TRBJ1-2; TRBD1 aligns across 9 bases. This chain's CDR3 is CASTGTGTYGYTF. The CDR3 DNA is TGTGCCAGCACCGGGACAGGGACATATGGCTACACCTTC.